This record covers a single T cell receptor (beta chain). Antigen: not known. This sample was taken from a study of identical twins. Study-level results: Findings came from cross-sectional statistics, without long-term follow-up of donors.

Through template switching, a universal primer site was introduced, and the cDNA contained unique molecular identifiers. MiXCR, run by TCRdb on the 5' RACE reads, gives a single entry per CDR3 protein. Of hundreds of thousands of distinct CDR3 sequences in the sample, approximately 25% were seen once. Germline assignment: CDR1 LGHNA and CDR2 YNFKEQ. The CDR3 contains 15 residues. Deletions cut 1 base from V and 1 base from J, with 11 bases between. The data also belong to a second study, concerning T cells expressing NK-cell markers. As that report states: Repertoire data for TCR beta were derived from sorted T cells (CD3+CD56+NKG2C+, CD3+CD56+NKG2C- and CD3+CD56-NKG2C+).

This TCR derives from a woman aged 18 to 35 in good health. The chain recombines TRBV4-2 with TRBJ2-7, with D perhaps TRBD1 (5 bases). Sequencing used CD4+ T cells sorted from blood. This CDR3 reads CASSQATRQSYEQYF. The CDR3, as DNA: TGTGCCAGCAGCCAAGCAACGAGACAGTCCTACGAGCAGTACTTC.